The source of this T cell receptor beta chain is a study of T-cell memory formation after mild COVID-19. In the study overall: TCR clusters mostly belonged to single donors. Regarding the study as a whole: CD4+ contracting clones lay mainly in CM and EM, CD8+ ones in EMRA.

From germline, CDR1 is LGHDT and CDR2 YNNKEL (reference sequence). Trimming removed 4 bases at V and 0 bases at J, with 12 bases between. The CDR3 sequence is 15 residues long. One entry per CDR3 protein results from TCRdb running MiXCR on the 5' RACE reads. The data contain 250,000 to 350,000 distinct CDR3 sequences, approximately 14% of them seen just once; the ten biggest clones take up around 20%. Details on this clonotype: The antigen remains undetermined.

The TCR was taken from a man between 18 and 29 years old who had mild COVID-19 (a few samples of this study predate the infection). Cell type and time point are not known. The chain couples TRBV3-1 to TRBJ2-5; perhaps D is TRBD1 or TRBD2 (5 bases each). The specimen was PBMCs or a T cell subset sorted from them (not recorded which). For the CDR3, the DNA is TGTGCCAGCAGCCTTCGGGGCGCCCACCAAGAGACCCAGTACTTC. Translating it yields CASSLRGAHQETQYF.